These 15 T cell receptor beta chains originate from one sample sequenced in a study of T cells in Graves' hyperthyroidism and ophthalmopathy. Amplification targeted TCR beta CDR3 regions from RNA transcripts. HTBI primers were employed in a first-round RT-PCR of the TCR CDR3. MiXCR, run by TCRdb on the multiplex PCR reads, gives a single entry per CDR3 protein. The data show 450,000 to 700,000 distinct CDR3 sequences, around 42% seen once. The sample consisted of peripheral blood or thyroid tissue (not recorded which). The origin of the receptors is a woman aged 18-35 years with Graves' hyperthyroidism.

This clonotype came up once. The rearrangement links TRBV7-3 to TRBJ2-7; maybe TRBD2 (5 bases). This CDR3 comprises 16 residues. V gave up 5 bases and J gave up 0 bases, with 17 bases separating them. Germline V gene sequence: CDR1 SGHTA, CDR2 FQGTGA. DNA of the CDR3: TGTGCCAGCAGCCCGAGGGTTAGAGCGGACTCCTACGAGCAGTACTTC. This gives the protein CASSPRVRADSYEQYF.

Here the CDR3 reads CSVGLAAETQYF. For the CDR3, the DNA is TGCAGCGTTGGACTAGCGGCAGAGACCCAGTACTTC. The chain uses TRBV29-1 and TRBJ2-5; 9 bases align to TRBD2. Losses at the gene ends were 4 bases for V and 4 bases for J; bases not matched to a gene: 1. The CDR3 consists of 12 residues. Germline CDR1 and CDR2: SQVTM and ANQGSEA.

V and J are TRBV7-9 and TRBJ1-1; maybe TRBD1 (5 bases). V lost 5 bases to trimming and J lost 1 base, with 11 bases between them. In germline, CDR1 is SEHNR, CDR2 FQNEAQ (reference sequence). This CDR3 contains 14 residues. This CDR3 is CASSRVTANTEAFF. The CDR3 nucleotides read TGTGCCAGCAGCAGGGTGACAGCGAACACTGAAGCTTTCTTT.

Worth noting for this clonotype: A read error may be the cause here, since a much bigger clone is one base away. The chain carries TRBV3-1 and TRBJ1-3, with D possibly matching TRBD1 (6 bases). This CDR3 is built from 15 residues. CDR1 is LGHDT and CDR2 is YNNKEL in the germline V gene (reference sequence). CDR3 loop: CASSSGQLSENTIYF. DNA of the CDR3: TGTGCCAGCAGCTCAGGACAGTTATCTGAAAACACCATATATTTT. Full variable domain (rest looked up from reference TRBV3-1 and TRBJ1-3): DTAVSQTPKYLVTQMGNDKSIKCEQNLGHDTMYWYKQDSKKFLKIMFSYNNKELIINETVPNRFSPKSPDKAHLNLHINSLELGDSAVYFCASSSGQLSENTIYFGEGSWLTVV.

In DNA form, the CDR3 reads TGTGCCAGTAGTAGAGAAGGGGGCCACACCTACGAGCAGTACTTC. It specifies CASSREGGHTYEQYF. This chain connects TRBV19 to TRBJ2-7, with 7 bases matching TRBD1. This CDR3 is 15 amino acids long. Germline V gene lookup returns CDR1 LNHDA and CDR2 SQIVND (reference sequence). Trimming removed 4 bases from V and 2 bases from J; junction bases left unmatched: 8.

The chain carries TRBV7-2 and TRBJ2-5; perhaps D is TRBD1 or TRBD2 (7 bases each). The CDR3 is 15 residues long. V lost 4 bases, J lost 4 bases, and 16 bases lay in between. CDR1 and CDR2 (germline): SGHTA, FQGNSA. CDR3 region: CASSSRQGGRETQYF. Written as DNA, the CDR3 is TGTGCCAGCAGCTCCCGACAGGGAGGGCGAGAGACCCAGTACTTC.

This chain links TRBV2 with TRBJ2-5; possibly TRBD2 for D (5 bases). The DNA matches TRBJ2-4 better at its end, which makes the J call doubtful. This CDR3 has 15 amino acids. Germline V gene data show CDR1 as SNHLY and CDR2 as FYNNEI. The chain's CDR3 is CASSEQTFRGNIQYF. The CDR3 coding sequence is TGTGCCAGCAGTGAGCAAACCTTCCGGGGAAACATTCAGTACTTC.

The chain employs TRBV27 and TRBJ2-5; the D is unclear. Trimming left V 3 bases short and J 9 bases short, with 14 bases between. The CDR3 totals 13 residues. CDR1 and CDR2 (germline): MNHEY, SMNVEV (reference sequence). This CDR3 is CASSLGWSQPQYF. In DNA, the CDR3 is TGTGCCAGCAGTTTGGGTTGGAGTCAGCCCCAGTACTTC.

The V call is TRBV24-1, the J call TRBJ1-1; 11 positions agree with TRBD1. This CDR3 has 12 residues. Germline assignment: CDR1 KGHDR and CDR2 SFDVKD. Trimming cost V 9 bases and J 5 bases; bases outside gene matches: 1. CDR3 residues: CATGTGGTEAFF. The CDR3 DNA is TGTGCCACCGGGACAGGGGGAACTGAAGCTTTCTTT.

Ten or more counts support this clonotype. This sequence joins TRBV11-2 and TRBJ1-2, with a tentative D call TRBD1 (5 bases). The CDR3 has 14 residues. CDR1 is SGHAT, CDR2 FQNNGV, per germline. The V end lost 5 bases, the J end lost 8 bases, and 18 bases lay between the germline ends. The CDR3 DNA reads TGTGCCAGCAGCCCGGCGGGTCGGGGCGGGGGCTACACCTTC. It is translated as CASSPAGRGGGYTF.

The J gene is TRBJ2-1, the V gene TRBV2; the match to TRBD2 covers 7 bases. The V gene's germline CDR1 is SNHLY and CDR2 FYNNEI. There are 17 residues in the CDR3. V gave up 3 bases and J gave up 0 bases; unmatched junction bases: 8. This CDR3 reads CASSDDPAGSSYNEQFF. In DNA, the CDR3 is TGTGCCAGCAGTGACGATCCAGCGGGGAGCTCCTACAATGAGCAGTTCTTC.

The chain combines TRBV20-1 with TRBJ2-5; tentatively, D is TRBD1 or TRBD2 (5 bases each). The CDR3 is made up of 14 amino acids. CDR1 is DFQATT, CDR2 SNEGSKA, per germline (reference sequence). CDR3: CRDLGEWERETQYF. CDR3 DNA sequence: TGCAGGGACTTGGGGGAGTGGGAGAGGGAGACCCAGTACTTC.

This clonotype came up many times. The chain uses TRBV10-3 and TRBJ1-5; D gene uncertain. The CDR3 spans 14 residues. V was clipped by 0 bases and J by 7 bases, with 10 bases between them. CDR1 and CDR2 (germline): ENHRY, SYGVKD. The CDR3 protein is CAISESVADQPQHF. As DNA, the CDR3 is TGTGCCATCAGTGAGTCTGTTGCAGACCAGCCCCAGCATTTT.

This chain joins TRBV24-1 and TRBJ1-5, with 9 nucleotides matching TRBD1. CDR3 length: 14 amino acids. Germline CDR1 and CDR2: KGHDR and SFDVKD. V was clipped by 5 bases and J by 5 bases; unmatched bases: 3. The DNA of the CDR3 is TGTGCCACCAGTGGAGGACAGGGGCATCAGCCCCAGCATTTT. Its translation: CATSGGQGHQPQHF.

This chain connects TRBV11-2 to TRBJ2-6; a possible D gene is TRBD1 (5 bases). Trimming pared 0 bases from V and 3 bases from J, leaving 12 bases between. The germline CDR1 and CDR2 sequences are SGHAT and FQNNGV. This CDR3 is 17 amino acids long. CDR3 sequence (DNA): TGTGCCAGCAGCTTAGAGGCAGGGTTCTTTGGGGCCAACGTCCTGACTTTC. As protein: CASSLEAGFFGANVLTF.